A single T cell receptor (beta chain) is shown here with its context. Its antigen is not known. Healthy Caucasians from Russia aged roughly 6 to 95 served as donors. It was with a sample-barcoded 5' primer and a J-beta primer mix that a second PCR of about 6 to 12 cycles was run. TCRdb itself ran the 5' RACE reads through MiXCR, one entry per CDR3 protein. The repertoire has about 1.5 million distinct CDR3 sequences, less than 45% of them found once; the top ten carry about 4%. These data belong to a study of blood T cells in healthy people across ages. Study-level information: Per every two T cells, about one barcoded beta molecule was captured by template switching. Study-level results: Donor CMV infection status was unknown, possibly confounding age-related changes in expanded clonotypes.

The CDR3 has 15 residues. The trim removed 3 bases at V and 3 bases at J, leaving 6 bases unmatched. Germline CDR1 and CDR2: SQVTM and ANQGSEA. The origin of this receptor is a woman aged 18-29 years in good health. The sample comprised blood. This rearrangement joins TRBV29-1 to TRBJ2-1; 9 bases fit TRBD2. CDR3 sequence (DNA): TGCAGCGTTGATTTACGCGGGGGGGACTACAATGAGCAGTTCTTC. Encoded protein: CSVDLRGGDYNEQFF.